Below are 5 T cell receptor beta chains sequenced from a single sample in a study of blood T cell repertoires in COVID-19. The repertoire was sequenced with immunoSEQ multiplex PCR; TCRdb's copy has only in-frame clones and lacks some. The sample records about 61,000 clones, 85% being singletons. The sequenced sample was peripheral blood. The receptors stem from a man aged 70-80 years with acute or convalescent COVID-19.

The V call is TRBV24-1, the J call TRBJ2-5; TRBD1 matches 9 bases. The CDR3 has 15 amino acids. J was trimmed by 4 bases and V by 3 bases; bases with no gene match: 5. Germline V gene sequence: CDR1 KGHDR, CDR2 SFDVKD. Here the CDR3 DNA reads TGTGCCACCAGTGATACCGGGACAGGGAGAGAGACCCAGTACTTC. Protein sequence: CATSDTGTGRETQYF.

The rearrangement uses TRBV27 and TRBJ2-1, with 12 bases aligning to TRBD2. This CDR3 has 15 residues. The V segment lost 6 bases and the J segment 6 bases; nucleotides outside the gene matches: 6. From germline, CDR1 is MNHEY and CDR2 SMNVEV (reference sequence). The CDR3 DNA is TGTGCCAGCAGCCTGGGACTAGCGGGTATCAATGAGCAGTTCTTC. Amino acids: CASSLGLAGINEQFF.

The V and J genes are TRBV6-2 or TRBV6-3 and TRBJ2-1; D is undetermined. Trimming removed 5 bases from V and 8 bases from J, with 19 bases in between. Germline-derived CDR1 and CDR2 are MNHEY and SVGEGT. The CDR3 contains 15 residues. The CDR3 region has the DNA TGTGCCAGCAGTCCCTCCAGCCAACTTCGGGATGAGCAGTTCTTC. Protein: CASSPSSQLRDEQFF.

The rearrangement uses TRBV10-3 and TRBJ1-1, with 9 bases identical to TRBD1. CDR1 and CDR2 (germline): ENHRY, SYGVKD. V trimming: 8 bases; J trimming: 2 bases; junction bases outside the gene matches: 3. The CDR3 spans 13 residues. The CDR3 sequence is CAILGQGNTEAFF. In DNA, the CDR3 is TGTGCCATCCTGGGACAGGGTAACACTGAAGCTTTCTTT.

The CDR3 DNA reads TGCGCCAGCAGCACGGGACAGGGGACGAATGAGCAGTTCTTC. Amino acids: CASSTGQGTNEQFF. This chain uses TRBV5-1 with TRBJ2-1; 10 positions agree with TRBD1. Germline V gene sequence: CDR1 SGHRS, CDR2 YFSETQ. After removal of 4 bases from V and 7 bases from J, the junction contained 5 bases not matched to a gene. The CDR3 length is 14 residues.